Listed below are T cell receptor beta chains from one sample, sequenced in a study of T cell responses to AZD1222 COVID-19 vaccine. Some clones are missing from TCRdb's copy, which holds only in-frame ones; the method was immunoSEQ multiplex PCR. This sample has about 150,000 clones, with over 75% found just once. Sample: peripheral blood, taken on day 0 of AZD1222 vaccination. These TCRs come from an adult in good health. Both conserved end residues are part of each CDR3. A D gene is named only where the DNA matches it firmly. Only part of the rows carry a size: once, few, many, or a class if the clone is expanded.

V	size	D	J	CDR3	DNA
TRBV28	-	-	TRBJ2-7	CASRRAGDEQYF	TGTGCCAGCAGGAGGGCAGGGGACGAGCAGTACTTC
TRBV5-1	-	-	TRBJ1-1	CASSPGGLITEAFF	TGCGCCAGCAGTCCGGGGGGGCTGATCACTGAAGCTTTCTTT
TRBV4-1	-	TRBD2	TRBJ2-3	CASSQEAGVGTDTQYF	TGCGCCAGCAGCCAAGAGGCGGGGGTGGGCACAGATACGCAGTATTTT
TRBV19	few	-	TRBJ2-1	CASRTTGSYNEQFF	TGTGCCAGCCGGACCACTGGCTCCTACAATGAGCAGTTCTTC
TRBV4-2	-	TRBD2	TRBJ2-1	CASSQDQGRTSGGAYEQFF	TGTGCCAGCAGCCAAGATCAAGGGCGGACTAGCGGGGGGGCGTATGAGCAGTTCTTC
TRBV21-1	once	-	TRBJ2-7	CASSKAGERPNSYEQYF	TGTGCCAGCAGCAAAGCAGGGGAAAGGCCAAACTCCTACGAGCAGTACTTC
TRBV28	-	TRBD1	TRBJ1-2	CASKVPGGGQSTCTF	TGTGCCAGCAAAGTCCCTGGGGGGGGACAGTCGACGTGCACCTTC
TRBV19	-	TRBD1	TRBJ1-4	CASSMAEMGQGVFF	TGTGCCAGTAGTATGGCCGAAATGGGACAGGGGGTCTTTTTT
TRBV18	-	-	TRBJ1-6	CASSPSGGDSPLHF	TGTGCCAGCTCACCGTCCGGGGGCGATTCACCCCTCCACTTT
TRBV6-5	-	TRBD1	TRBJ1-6	CASSYGTGFNSPLHF	TGTGCCAGCAGTTACGGGACAGGGTTTAATTCACCCCTCCACTTT
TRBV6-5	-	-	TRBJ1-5	CASSSAQGDQPQHF	TGTGCCAGCAGTTCGGCCCAGGGTGACCAGCCCCAGCATTTT
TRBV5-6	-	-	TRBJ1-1	CASSLTAMNTEAFF	TGTGCCAGCAGCCTCACAGCTATGAACACTGAAGCTTTCTTT
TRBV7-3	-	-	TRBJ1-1	CASSLSRGTEAFF	TGTGCCAGCAGCTTAAGTAGGGGAACTGAAGCTTTCTTT
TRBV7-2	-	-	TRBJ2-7	CASSLGHSSYEQYF	TGTGCCAGCAGCCTGGGGCACAGTTCCTACGAGCAGTACTTC
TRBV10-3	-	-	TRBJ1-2	CAISVSQQSNYGYTF	TGTGCCATCAGTGTATCACAGCAATCTAACTATGGCTACACCTTC
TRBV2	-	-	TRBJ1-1	CASSDSRNTEAFF	TGTGCCAGCAGTGATTCGAGGAACACTGAAGCTTTCTTT
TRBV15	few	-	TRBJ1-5	CATSSPTEIRRNVNQPQHF	TGTGCCACCAGCAGTCCGACAGAGATTAGAAGAAATGTCAATCAGCCCCAGCATTTT
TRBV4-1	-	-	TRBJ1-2	CASSQETGLGYTF	TGCGCCAGCAGCCAAGAAACAGGGTTGGGCTACACCTTC
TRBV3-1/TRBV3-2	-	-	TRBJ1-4	CASSQGGSRDEKLFF	TGTGCCAGCAGCCAAGGGGGGTCCCGGGATGAAAAACTGTTTTTT
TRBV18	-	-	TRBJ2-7	CASSPLSGFGDLDYEQYF	TGTGCCAGCTCACCATTGTCGGGGTTTGGCGATCTCGACTACGAGCAGTACTTC
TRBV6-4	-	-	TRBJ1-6	CASSVNPYNSPLHF	TGTGCCAGCAGTGTTAACCCCTATAATTCACCCCTCCACTTT
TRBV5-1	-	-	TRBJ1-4	CASSYGTLEEKLFF	TGCGCCAGCAGCTACGGGACCCTCGAGGAAAAACTGTTTTTT
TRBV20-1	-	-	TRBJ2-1	CSASLYNEQFF	TGCAGTGCTAGCCTCTACAATGAGCAGTTCTTC
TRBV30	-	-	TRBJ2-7	CAWSGFYEQYF	TGTGCCTGGAGTGGTTTCTACGAGCAGTACTTC
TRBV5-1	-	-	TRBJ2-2	CASSETPGAAGELFF	TGCGCCAGCAGCGAGACGCCGGGAGCGGCCGGGGAGCTGTTTTTT
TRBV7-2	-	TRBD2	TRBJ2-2	CASSLLTSGDLGTGELFF	TGTGCCAGCAGCTTGTTGACTAGCGGGGACCTGGGAACCGGGGAGCTGTTTTTT
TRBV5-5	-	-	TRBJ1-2	CASSSRVTQGGSNYGYTF	TGTGCCAGCAGCTCCCGGGTGACTCAGGGAGGTTCTAACTATGGCTACACCTTC
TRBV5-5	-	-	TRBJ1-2	CASSTDTSHGYTF	TGTGCCAGCAGCACCGACACATCGCACGGCTACACCTTC
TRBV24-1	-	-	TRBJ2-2	CATSDFNSRELFF	TGTGCCACCAGTGATTTTAACAGTCGAGAGCTGTTTTTT
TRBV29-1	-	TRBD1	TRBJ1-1	CSVKDRENTEAFF	TGCAGCGTAAAGGACAGGGAGAACACTGAAGCTTTCTTT
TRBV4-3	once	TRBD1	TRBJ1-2	CASSQGGQGAIPNYGYTF	TGCGCCAGCAGCCAAGGGGGCCAGGGGGCTATCCCTAACTATGGCTACACCTTC
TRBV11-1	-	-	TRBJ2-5	CASSLGGANQETQYF	TGTGCCAGCAGCTTAGGCGGGGCGAACCAAGAGACCCAGTACTTC
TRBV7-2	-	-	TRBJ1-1	CASSSGQNTEAFF	TGTGCCAGCAGCTCGGGACAGAACACTGAAGCTTTCTTT
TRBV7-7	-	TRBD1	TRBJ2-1	CASSFNRGAHEQFF	TGTGCTAGCAGCTTTAACAGGGGGGCTCATGAGCAGTTCTTC
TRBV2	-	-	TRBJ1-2	CASYPDYLYGYTF	TGTGCCAGCTATCCAGATTACCTCTATGGCTACACCTTC
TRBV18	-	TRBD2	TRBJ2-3	CASSPAGGSTDTQYF	TGTGCCAGCTCACCGGCGGGGGGGAGCACAGATACGCAGTATTTT
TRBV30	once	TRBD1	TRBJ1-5	CAWSPGQNYQPQHF	TGTGCCTGGAGTCCGGGACAGAACTATCAGCCCCAGCATTTT
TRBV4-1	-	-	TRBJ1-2	CASSQDTLGIAGYTF	TGCGCCAGCAGCCAAGACACCCTAGGAATCGCTGGCTACACCTTC
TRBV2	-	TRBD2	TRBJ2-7	CASSEVSGGAYEQYF	TGTGCCAGCAGTGAAGTGAGCGGGGGGGCATACGAGCAGTACTTC
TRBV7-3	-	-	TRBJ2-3	CASSFKATDTQYF	TGTGCCAGCAGCTTTAAAGCGACAGATACGCAGTATTTT
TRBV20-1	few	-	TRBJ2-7	CSARERRKQYF	TGCAGTGCTAGGGAGAGGAGGAAGCAGTACTTC
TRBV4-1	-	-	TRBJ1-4	CASSQEGGRKELFF	TGCGCCAGCAGCCAAGAAGGGGGTCGGAAAGAACTGTTTTTT
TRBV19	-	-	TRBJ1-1	CASSLEGNTEAFF	TGTGCCAGTAGCTTGGAGGGGAACACTGAAGCTTTCTTT
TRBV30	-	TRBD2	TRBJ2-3	CAWSARGGAPDTQYF	TGTGCCTGGAGTGCCCGCGGGGGGGCCCCAGATACGCAGTATTTT
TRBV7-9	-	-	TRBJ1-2	CASSLEGGEGYTF	TGTGCCAGCAGCTTAGAAGGAGGGGAGGGCTACACCTTC
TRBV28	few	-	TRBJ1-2	CASSLYQGNYGYTF	TGTGCCAGCAGTTTATATCAGGGGAACTATGGCTACACCTTC
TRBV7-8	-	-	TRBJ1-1	CASSPLEAFF	TGTGCCAGCAGCCCTCTTGAAGCTTTCTTT
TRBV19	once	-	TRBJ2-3	CASSIQQMSTDTQYF	TGTGCCAGTAGTATTCAGCAGATGAGCACAGATACGCAGTATTTT
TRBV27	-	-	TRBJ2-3	CASKLSSTDTQYF	TGTGCCAGCAAGCTCAGCAGCACAGATACGCAGTATTTT
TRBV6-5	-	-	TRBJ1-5	CASSPATLINQPQHF	TGTGCCAGCAGCCCGGCCACCCTTATCAATCAGCCCCAGCATTTT
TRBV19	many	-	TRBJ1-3	CASSIQGLQSGNTIYF	TGTGCCAGTAGTATCCAGGGACTTCAGTCTGGAAACACCATATATTTT
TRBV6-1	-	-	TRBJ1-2	CASSEGRGGYLYGYTF	TGTGCCAGCAGTGAAGGGAGGGGAGGGTATCTATATGGCTACACCTTC
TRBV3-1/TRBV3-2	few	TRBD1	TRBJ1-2	CASSQDYGTGAFNYGYTF	TGTGCCAGCAGCCAAGATTACGGGACAGGGGCCTTTAACTATGGCTACACCTTC